This entry features one T cell receptor beta chain sequence. The antigen is unknown. The data belong to a study of T cell responses to AZD1222 COVID-19 vaccine. Study-level results: Donor demographics were predominantly white British with a female majority; clonal diversity may be underestimated.

Using immunoSEQ multiplex PCR, the repertoire was profiled, and TCRdb retains in-frame clones only, with some absent. In the table there are roughly 80,000 clones, roughly 88% of which are singletons. The sequencing here drew on peripheral blood, taken on day 0 of MenACWY control vaccination. The TCR was taken from an adult in good health.

This CDR3 reads CASSYLALEGQTEAFF. The CDR3 DNA follows: TGTGCCAGCAGTTACTTGGCTTTAGAGGGGCAGACTGAAGCTTTCTTT. The chain combines TRBV6-2 or TRBV6-3 with TRBJ1-1; tentative D call: TRBD1 (5 bases). Germline V gene lookup returns CDR1 MNHEY and CDR2 SVGEGT. This CDR3 contains 16 residues. V lost 1 base to trimming and J lost 5 bases, with 17 bases between them.